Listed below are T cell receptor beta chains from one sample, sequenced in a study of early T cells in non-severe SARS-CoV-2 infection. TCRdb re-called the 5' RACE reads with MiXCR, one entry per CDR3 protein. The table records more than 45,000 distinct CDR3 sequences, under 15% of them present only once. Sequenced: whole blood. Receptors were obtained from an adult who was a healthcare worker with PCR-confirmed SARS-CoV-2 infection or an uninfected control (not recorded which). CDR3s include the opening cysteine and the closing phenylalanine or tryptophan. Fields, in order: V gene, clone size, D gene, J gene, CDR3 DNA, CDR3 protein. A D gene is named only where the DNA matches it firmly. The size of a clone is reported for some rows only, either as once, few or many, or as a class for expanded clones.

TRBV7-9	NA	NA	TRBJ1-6	TGTGCCAGCAGCTTGGCCCTTAATTCACCCCTCCACTTT	CASSLALNSPLHF
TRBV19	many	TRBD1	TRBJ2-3	TGTGCCAGTAGTATAGTGGGGACAGCCACAGATACGCAGTATTTT	CASSIVGTATDTQYF
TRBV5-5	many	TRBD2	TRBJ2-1	TGTGCCAGCAGCCCCGTGGCGGGAGGCAGTGAGCAGTTCTTC	CASSPVAGGSEQFF
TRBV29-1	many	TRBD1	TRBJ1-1	TGCAGCGCCGGGGACAGGCTGGCTTTCTTT	CSAGDRLAFF
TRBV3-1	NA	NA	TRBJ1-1	TGTGCCAGCAGCCCGCTCGGAATGGAGAACACTGAAGCTTTCTTT	CASSPLGMENTEAFF
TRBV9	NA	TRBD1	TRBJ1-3	TGTGCCAGCAGCGCGGGACAGGCAGCAAACACCATATATTTT	CASSAGQAANTIYF
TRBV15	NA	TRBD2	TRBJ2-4	TGTGCCACCACCCCCAGCGGGAGGTCGGCCAAAAACATTCAGTACTTC	CATTPSGRSAKNIQYF
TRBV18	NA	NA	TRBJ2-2	TGTGCCAGCTCACCAGAAGGCACCGGGGAGCTGTTTTTT	CASSPEGTGELFF
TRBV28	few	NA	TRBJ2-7	TGTGCCAGCAGTCCCCTCACACTATCGAGCTCCTACGAGCAGTACTTC	CASSPLTLSSSYEQYF
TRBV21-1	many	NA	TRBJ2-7	TGTGCCAGCAGCAAAACTAGCCCCTACGAGCAGTACTTC	CASSKTSPYEQYF
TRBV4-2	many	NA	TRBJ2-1	TGTGCCAGCAGCCAAGAGGCGAACAATGAGCAGTTCTTC	CASSQEANNEQFF
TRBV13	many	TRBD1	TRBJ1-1	TGTGCCAGCAGCTTAGGAATAATTAGGACAGGGGGAGCTTTCTTT	CASSLGIIRTGGAFF
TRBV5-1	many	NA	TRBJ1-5	TGCGCCAGCAGCTTGAACGGCAATCAGCCCCAGCATTTT	CASSLNGNQPQHF
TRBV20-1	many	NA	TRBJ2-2	TGCAGTGCCCTGACTCCGACAGAGACCACCGGGGAGCTGTTTTTT	CSALTPTETTGELFF
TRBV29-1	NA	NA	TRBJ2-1	TGCAGCGTTGAAGAAGGCTCTCACAATGAGCAGTTCTTC	CSVEEGSHNEQFF
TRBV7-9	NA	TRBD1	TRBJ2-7	TGTGTCAGCAGTCCGACCGACAGGGGCTACGAGCAGTACTTC	CVSSPTDRGYEQYF
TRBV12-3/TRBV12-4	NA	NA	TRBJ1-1	TGTGCCAGCAGTTTAAGGTATGACACTGAAGCTTTCTTT	CASSLRYDTEAFF
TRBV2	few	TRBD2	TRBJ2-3	TGTGCCAGCAGCCGGGAGGGCCAAGATACGCAGTATTTT	CASSREGQDTQYF
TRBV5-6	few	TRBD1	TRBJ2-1	TGTGCCAGCAGTCCCGAACAGGGGGCTGTATACAATGAGCAGTTCTTC	CASSPEQGAVYNEQFF
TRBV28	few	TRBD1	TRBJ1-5	TGTGCCAGCAGCCTTGGGACAGGCAATCAGCCCCAGCATTTT	CASSLGTGNQPQHF
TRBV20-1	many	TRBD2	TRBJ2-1	TGCAGTGCTAGTTCCCTAGCGGACTCTACTAATGGCGGTGAGCAGTTCTTC	CSASSLADSTNGGEQFF
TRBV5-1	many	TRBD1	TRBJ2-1	TGCGCCAGCAGCTTGAGGGCAGGGGGAACTCAATCCTACAATGAGCAGTTCTTC	CASSLRAGGTQSYNEQFF
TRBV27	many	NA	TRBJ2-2	TGTGCCAGCAGTTTATACCTCAGCACCGGGGAGCTGTTTTTT	CASSLYLSTGELFF